The entry that follows covers one T cell receptor (beta chain) sequence. Its antigen is undetermined. These data originate in a study of OX40 agonist ivuxolimab in advanced cancers. Study as a whole: The dose of intravenous ivuxolimab that patients received every 2 weeks ranged from 0.01 to 10 mg/kg. Regarding the study as a whole: Among the lowest levels of clonal expansion were found in partial responders at 0.1-3.0 mg/kg. More expanded clones were found, on average, in CD8+ than in CD4+ T cells.

The CDR3 loop spans 13 amino acids. The V gene lost 5 bases and the J gene lost 0 bases, with 7 bases spanning the gap. Germline CDR1 reads SGHTA; CDR2 reads FQGTGA. Baseline, cycle 4 day 1, and cycle 7 day 1 were the blood sampling points. Libraries were prepared by immunoSEQ multiplex PCR; TCRdb keeps only in-frame clonotypes and omits some of them. The sample comprises 65,000 to 90,000 clones, 82% of which are singletons, and 5% rests with the top ten. The chain joins TRBV7-3 to TRBJ1-1; D gene uncertain. The source is an adult with an advanced solid tumor such as melanoma, head and neck, liver or kidney cancer. Source: CD4+ or CD8+ T cells sorted from blood, taken in a trial of the OX40 agonist ivuxolimab. The CDR3 DNA sequence: TGTGCCAGCAGCCCAGGCCTGAACACTGAAGCTTTCTTT. Protein sequence: CASSPGLNTEAFF.